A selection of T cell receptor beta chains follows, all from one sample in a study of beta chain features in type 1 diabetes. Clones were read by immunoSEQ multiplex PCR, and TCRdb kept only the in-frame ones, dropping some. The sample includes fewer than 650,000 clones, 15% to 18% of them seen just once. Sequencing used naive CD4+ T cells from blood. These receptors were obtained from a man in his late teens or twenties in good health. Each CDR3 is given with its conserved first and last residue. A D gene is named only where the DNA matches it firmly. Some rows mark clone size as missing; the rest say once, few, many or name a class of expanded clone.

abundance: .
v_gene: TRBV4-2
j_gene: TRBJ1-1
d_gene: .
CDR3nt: TGTGCCAGCAGCCGGAGGCTGTCAGGGGCGAACACTGAAGCTTTCTTT
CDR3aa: CASSRRLSGANTEAFF

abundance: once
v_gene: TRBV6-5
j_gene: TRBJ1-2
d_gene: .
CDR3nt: TGTGCCAGCAGGGGCTTGGGCTACACCTTC
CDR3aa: CASRGLGYTF

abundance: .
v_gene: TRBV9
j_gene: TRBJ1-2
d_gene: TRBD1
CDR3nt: TGTGCCAGCAGCGTTGACAGGGGACGCTATGGCTACACCTTC
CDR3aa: CASSVDRGRYGYTF

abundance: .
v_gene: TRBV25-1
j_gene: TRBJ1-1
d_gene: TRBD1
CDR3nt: TGTGCCAGCAGTGCGTCCGGGACAGGGAACACTGAAGCTTTCTTT
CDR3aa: CASSASGTGNTEAFF

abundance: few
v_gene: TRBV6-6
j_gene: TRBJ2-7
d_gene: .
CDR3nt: TGTGCCAGCAGGCCCGACCCCTACGAGCAGTACTTC
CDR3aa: CASRPDPYEQYF

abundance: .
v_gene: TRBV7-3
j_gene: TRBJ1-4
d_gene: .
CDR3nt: TGTGCCAGCAGCTTAGACCCGGCTGAAAAACTGTTTTTT
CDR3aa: CASSLDPAEKLFF

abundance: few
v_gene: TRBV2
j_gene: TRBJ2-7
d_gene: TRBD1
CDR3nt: TGTGCCAGCAGTGGACAGGGGCCGTCCTACGAGCAGTACTTC
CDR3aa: CASSGQGPSYEQYF

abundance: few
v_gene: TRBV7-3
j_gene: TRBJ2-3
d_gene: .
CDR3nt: TGTGCCAGCAGCTATCGCACTAGCACAGATACGCAGTATTTT
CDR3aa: CASSYRTSTDTQYF

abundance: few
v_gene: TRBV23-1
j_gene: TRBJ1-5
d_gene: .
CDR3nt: TGCGCCAGCAGGACACTGGGCAGAAGGGGTCAGCCCCAGCATTTT
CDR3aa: CASRTLGRRGQPQHF

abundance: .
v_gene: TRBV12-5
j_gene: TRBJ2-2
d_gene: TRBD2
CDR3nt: TGTGCTAGTGGTTTGGCCCACTACAAAACTAGCGGGAGGGCCCGTGCGTCCACCGGGGAGCTGTTTTTT
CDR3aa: CASGLAHYKTSGRARASTGELFF

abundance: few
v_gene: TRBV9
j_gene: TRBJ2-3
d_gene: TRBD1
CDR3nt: TGTGCCAGCAGCGGGGGACAGGGCCGCACAGATACGCAGTATTTT
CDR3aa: CASSGGQGRTDTQYF

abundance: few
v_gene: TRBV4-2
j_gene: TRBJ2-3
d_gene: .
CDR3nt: TGTGCCAGCAGCCAAGATATCGGAGGGTGGACAGATACGCAGTATTTT
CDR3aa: CASSQDIGGWTDTQYF

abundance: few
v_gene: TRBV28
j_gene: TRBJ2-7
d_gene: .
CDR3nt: TGTGCCAGCGGGGTGCGGGACGAGCAGTACTTC
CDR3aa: CASGVRDEQYF

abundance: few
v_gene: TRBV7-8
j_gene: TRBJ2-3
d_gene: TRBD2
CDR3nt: TGTGCCAGCAGCCAGCTAGCGGGGGGCGGCACAGATACGCAGTATTTT
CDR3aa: CASSQLAGGGTDTQYF

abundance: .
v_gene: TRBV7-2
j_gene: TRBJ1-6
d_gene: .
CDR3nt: TGTGCCAGCAGCCGGGGTTTAAGCTCCTATAATTCACCCCTCCACTTT
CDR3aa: CASSRGLSSYNSPLHF

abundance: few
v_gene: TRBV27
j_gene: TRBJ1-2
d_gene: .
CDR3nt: TGTGCCAGCACCGCCCGGCAGGGCTATGGCTACACCTTC
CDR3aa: CASTARQGYGYTF

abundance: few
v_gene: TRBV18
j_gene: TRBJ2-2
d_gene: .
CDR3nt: TGTGCCAGCTCACCACCGAGGGGCACCGGGGAGCTGTTTTTT
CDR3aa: CASSPPRGTGELFF

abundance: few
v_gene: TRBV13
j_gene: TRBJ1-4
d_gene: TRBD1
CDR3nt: TGTGCCAGCAGCCTAACGACAGGGGGAAATGAAAAACTGTTTTTT
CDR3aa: CASSLTTGGNEKLFF

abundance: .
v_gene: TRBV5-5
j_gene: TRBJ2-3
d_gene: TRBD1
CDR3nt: TGTGCCAGCAGCTGGACGACAGGGATCGCAGATACGCAGTATTTT
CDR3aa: CASSWTTGIADTQYF

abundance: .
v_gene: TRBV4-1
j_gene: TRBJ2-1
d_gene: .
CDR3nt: TGCGCCAGCAGCCAAGAATTAACTAGGTATGCAGGGAGGTATGAGCAGTTCTTC
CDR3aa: CASSQELTRYAGRYEQFF

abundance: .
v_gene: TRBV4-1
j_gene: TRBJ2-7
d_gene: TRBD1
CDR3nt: TGCGCCAGCAGCCAAGTGGGCCGGGACAGGGCCTACGAGCAGTACTTC
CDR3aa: CASSQVGRDRAYEQYF

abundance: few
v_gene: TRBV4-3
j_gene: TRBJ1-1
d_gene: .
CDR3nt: TGCGCCAGCAGCCTTAGTGGGTCTGTAGCTTTCTTT
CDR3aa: CASSLSGSVAFF

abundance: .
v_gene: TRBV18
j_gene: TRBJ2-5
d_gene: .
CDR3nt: TGTGCCAGCTCCAACCAGCGGGAGACCCAGTACTTC
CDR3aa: CASSNQRETQYF

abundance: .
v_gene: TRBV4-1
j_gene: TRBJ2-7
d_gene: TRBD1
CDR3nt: TGCGCCAGCAGCCAACCGGGACAGGGTCCCTCCGAGCAGTACTTC
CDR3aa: CASSQPGQGPSEQYF

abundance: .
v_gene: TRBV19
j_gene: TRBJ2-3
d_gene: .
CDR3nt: TGTGCCAGTAGTAAAGGACTGCGCGGAGATACGCAGTATTTT
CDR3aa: CASSKGLRGDTQYF

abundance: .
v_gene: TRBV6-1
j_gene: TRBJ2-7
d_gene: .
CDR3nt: TGTGCCAGCTCCCCCGTCTCTAGAAGGGACGAGCAGTACTTC
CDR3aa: CASSPVSRRDEQYF

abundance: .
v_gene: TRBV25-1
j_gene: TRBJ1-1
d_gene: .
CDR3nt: TGTGCCAGCCGTGTCTCTTATGGGGGCCAGAACACTGAAGCTTTCTTT
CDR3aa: CASRVSYGGQNTEAFF

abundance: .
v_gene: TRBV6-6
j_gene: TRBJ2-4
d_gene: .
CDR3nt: TGTGCCAGCAGATACGGTGTGGGGGCCAAAAACATTCAGTACTTC
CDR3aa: CASRYGVGAKNIQYF

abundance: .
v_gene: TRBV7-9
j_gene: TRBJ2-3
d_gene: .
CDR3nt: TGTGCCAGCAGCTCTAACAGGGCAGATACGCAGTATTTT
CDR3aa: CASSSNRADTQYF

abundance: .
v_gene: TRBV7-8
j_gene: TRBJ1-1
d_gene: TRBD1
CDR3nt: TGTGCCAGCAGCTTAAGGGGACAGGCGAACACTGAAGCTTTCTTT
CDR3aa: CASSLRGQANTEAFF

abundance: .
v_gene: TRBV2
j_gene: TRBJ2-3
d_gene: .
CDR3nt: TGTGCCAGCAGTGAACATAGCAGCACAGATACGCAGTATTTT
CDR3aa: CASSEHSSTDTQYF

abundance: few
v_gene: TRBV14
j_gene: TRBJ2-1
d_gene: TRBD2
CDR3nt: TGTGCCAGCAGCCAAGGGCTAGCGGGAGGCAATGAGCAGTTCTTC
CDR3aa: CASSQGLAGGNEQFF

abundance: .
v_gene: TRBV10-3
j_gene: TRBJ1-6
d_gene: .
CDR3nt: TGTGCCATCACCCGGGACGTCGGAAGTAATTCACCCCTCCACTTT
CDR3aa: CAITRDVGSNSPLHF

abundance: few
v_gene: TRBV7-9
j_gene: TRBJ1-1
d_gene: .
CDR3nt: TGTGCCAGCACCCGATTGCTCGATGCCATGAACACTGAAGCTTTCTTT
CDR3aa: CASTRLLDAMNTEAFF

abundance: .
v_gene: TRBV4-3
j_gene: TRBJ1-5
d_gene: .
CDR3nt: TGCGCCAGCAGCCAAGACGTAGGTTGGGCCCAGCATTTT
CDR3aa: CASSQDVGWAQHF

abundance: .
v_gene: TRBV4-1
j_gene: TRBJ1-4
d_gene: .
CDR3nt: TGCGCCAGCAGCCAAGGGTTGAACGTTGGAGAAAAACTGTTTTTT
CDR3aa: CASSQGLNVGEKLFF

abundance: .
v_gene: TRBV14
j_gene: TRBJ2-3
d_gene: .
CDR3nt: TGTGCCAGCAGCCAAGAAATGTTCCAAGAATACACAGATACGCAGTATTTT
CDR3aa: CASSQEMFQEYTDTQYF

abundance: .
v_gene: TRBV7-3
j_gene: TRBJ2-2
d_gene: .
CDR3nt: TGTGCCAGCAGCCCGACGAACACCGGGGAGCTGTTTTTT
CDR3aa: CASSPTNTGELFF

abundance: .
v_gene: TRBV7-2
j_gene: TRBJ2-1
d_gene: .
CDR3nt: TGTGCCAGCAGCCACCCTGGCAGCGAGCAGTTCTTC
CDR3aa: CASSHPGSEQFF

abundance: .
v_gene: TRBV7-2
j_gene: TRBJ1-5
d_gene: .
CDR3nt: TGTGCCAGCAGCTTAGGAGGGGGGAACAATCAGCCCCAGCATTTT
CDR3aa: CASSLGGGNNQPQHF

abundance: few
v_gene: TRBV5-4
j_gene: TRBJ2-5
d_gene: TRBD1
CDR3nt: TGTGCCAGCAGCATAACAGGGGGAGAGACCCAGTACTTC
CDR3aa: CASSITGGETQYF

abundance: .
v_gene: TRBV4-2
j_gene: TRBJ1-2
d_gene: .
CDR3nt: TGTGCCAGCAGCCAAGGGGTGGACACGGCTAACTATGGCTACACCTTC
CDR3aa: CASSQGVDTANYGYTF

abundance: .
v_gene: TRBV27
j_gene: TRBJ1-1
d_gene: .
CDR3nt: TGTGCCAGCAGTTTTCTATCCGGGGTGGCTTTCTTT
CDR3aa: CASSFLSGVAFF

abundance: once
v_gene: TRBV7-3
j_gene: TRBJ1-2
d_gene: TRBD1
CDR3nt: TGTGCCAGCGCGAGGGTAGGAGGACAGGGACTATATGGCTACACCTTC
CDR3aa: CASARVGGQGLYGYTF

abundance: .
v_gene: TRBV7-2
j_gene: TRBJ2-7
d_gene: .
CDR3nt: TGTGCCAGCAGTCAAAGACATGTGTACGAGCAGTACTTC
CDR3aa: CASSQRHVYEQYF

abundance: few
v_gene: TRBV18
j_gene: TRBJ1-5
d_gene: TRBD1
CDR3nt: TGTGCCAGCTCACCGGGACAGGGGGCACAGCCCCAGCATTTT
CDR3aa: CASSPGQGAQPQHF

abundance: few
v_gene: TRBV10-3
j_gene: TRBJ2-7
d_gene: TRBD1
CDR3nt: TGTGCCATCAGAGGGACAGGAAGATCCTACGAGCAGTACTTC
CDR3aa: CAIRGTGRSYEQYF

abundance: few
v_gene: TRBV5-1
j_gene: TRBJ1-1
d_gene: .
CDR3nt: TGCGCCAGCAGCGTGGTCATCAACACTGAAGCTTTCTTT
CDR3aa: CASSVVINTEAFF

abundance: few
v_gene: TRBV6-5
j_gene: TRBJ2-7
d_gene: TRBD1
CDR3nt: TGTGCCAGCAGTCTAGACAGGGGGAACGAGCAGTACTTC
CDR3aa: CASSLDRGNEQYF

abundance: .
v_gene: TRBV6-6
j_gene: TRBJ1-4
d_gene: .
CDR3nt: TGTGCCAGCAGTAACCCAACGGAGGCAACTAATGAAAAACTGTTTTTT
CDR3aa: CASSNPTEATNEKLFF

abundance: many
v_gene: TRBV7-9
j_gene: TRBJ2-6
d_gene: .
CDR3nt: TGTGCCAGCAGCTCCCTGACCAGAGGTGACGTCCTGACTTTC
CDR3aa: CASSSLTRGDVLTF

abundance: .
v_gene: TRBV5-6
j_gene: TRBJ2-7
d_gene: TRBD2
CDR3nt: TGTGCCAGCAGCTCCCTAATAGCGGGGAGTACGACCTACGAGCAGTACTTC
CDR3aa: CASSSLIAGSTTYEQYF

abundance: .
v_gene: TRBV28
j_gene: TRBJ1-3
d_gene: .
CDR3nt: TGTGCCAGCAGCACCCCTGTGAAAGATTATGGAAACACCATATATTTT
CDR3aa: CASSTPVKDYGNTIYF

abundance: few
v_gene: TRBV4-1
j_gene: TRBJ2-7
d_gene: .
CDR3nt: TGCGCCAGCAGCCAAGTTCATCAGCCAAACTACGAGCAGTACTTC
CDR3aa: CASSQVHQPNYEQYF

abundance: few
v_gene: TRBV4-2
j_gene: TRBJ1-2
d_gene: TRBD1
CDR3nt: TGTGCCAGCAGCCGAGGGACAGACTATGGCTACACCTTC
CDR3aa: CASSRGTDYGYTF